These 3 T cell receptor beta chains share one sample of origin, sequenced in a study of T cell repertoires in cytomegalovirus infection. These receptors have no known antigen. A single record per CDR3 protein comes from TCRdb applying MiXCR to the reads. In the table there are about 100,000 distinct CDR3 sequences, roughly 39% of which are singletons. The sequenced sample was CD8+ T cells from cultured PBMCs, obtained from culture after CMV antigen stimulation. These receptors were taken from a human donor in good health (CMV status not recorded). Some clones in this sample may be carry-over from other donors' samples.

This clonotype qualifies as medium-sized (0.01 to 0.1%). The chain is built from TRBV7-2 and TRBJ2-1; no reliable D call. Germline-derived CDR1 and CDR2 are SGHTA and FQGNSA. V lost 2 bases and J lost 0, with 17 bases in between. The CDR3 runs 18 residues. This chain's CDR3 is CASSLSRPQTSSYNEQFF. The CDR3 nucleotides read TGTGCCAGCAGCTTAAGCCGTCCACAGACTTCCTCCTACAATGAGCAGTTCTTC.

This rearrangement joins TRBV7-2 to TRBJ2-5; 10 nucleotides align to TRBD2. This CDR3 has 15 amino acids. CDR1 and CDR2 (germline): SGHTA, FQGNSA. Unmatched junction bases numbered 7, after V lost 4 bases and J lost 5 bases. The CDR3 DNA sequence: TGTGCCAGCAGCTACACGGAGACTAGCGGGGAGACCCAGTACTTC. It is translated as CASSYTETSGETQYF.

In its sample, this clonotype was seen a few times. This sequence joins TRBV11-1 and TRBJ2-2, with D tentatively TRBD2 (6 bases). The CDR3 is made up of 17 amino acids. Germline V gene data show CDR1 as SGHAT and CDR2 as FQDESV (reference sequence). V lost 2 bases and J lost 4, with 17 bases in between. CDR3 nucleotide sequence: TGTGCCAGCAGCTTAAGGCGTGGAGGGGCTACCACCGGGGAGCTGTTTTTT. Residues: CASSLRRGGATTGELFF.